One T cell receptor (beta chain) is described in this entry. The antigen remains undetermined. From the roughly 110-subject validation cohort, which was separate from the approximately 670-subject first cohort, the donors were drawn. The method was immunoSEQ multiplex PCR; TCRdb's version includes in-frame clones alone and lacks a portion of them. The data hold under 250,000 clones, with over 65% observed a single time. The length of the CDR3 is 16 residues. Deletions cut 3 bases from V and 6 bases from J, with 17 bases between. The germline gives CDR1 MNHEY, CDR2 SMNVEV (reference sequence). This entry comes from a study of cytomegalovirus exposure and HLA in healthy donors. Study conclusions and caveats: Subsequent analysis found a tendency for first-cohort TCR clusters to co-occur within the roughly 130 validation repertoires. Rarity marked most TCR sequences, yet some public TCRs occurred in many donors.

This clonotype was obtained from a woman under 30 in good health and CMV-seronegative. The V gene is TRBV27, the J gene TRBJ1-4; possible D gene TRBD1, 5 bases. The sample taken for sequencing was PBMCs. CDR3 in amino acids: CASSFFGGFGDEKLFF. CDR3 coding DNA: TGTGCCAGCAGTTTCTTCGGGGGTTTTGGGGATGAAAAACTGTTTTTT.